The T cell receptor (beta chain) under discussion was sequenced for a study of blood T cells in healthy people across ages. Study-wide background: Per two T cells, template switching captured roughly one barcoded beta molecule. Notes on the study in general: Older age coincided with a roughly linear decline in TCR beta diversity per million T cells.

This clonotype was seen only a few times. Its antigen is undetermined. It was with a sample-barcoded 5' primer and a J-beta primer mix that a second PCR of about 6 to 11 cycles was run. A tag from a template-switch adaptor with 12 random nucleotides marked each cDNA molecule. TCRdb processed the 5' RACE reads anew with MiXCR; each CDR3 protein has one entry. In the table there are some 900,000 distinct CDR3 sequences, roughly 43% of which are singletons. Source material: blood. The TCR was taken from a man aged 25-45 years in good health.

CDR3 residues: CASTLTIGLAGDNEQFF. The CDR3 coding sequence is TGTGCCAGCACCCTTACTATAGGACTAGCGGGGGACAATGAGCAGTTCTTC. The V gene is TRBV7-2, the J gene TRBJ2-1, with 13 bases lining up with TRBD2. V was clipped by 7 bases and J by 5 bases; unmatched bases: 11. CDR1 and CDR2 (germline): SGHTA, FQGNSA. The CDR3 length is 17 residues.